This TCR beta chain emerged from a study of blood T cell repertoires in COVID-19. Clinical histories supplied by participants themselves formed the basis of cohort assignment. TCRdb keeps only in-frame clones here, not all; method: immunoSEQ multiplex PCR. The sample holds 350,000 to 400,000 clones, about 90% seen once. This TCR was recovered from a woman in her thirties who had recovered from COVID-19. Sequencing input: PBMCs or T cells enriched from blood (not recorded which).

The DNA of the CDR3 is TGTGCCAGCAGCCTGGGACAGGGCATCTACGAGCAGTACTTC. It codes for CASSLGQGIYEQYF. The chain joins TRBV2 to TRBJ2-7; the match to TRBD1 covers 9 bases. The length of the CDR3 is 14 residues. The V gene end was trimmed by 6 bases and the J gene end by 3 bases; junction bases not matched to a gene: 6. CDR1 is SNHLY, CDR2 FYNNEI, per germline.